Sequencing of this T cell receptor (beta chain) was carried out in a study of blood T cell repertoires in COVID-19 (dated by TCRdb to 2018 to 2020). About the study as a whole: The collaborator samples originated in the United States, Italy and Spain and spanned the acute and convalescent phases of COVID-19. The samples were drawn from two sources: the first 160 participants of the ongoing ImmuneRACE study, and 1,254 subjects contributed by 6 global collaborators. The repertoires were made available in a free public database intended to serve as a resource for research on the immune response to SARS-CoV-2. Nearly every sample came with metadata listing a de-identified subject ID, COVID-19 status, age in years and sex. HLA class I and class II types, where available, came from metadata supplied by the sample provider rather than from assay-based typing. The prospective study material was composed of cDNA or gDNA derived from T cells, B-cell-depleted T cells, or PBMCs. The dataset comprised deeply sampled blood TCRbeta repertoires from subjects exposed to, actively infected with, or recovered from COVID-19.

The CDR3, cysteine through phenylalanine, is 15 amino acids long. The only DNA kept is the CDR3, 45 bases in frame from the first base. V loses 2 bases at its end and J loses 7 bases; junction bases beyond the gene matches: 5. CDR1 and CDR2 are drawn from the germline V gene: SNHLY, FYNNEI. General conclusions and limits of the study: The amount of clinical and demographic metadata varied by source and participant and was provided uncurated.

One collaborating source in Seattle enrolled patients while the patients were actively infected and followed the patients over time throughout the course of disease. Whole blood was collected in K2EDTA tubes by collaborating institutions according to the institutions' own protocols. For TCRbeta analysis, collaborators shipped samples as frozen whole blood, isolated PBMCs, or DNA extracted from either of those sample types. As to this clone: This receptor's antigen is unknown. The record has no base qualities; no much larger clone is one base away.

TCRbeta CDR3 regions were amplified from genomic DNA using the immunoSEQ Assay, a bias-controlled multiplex PCR. On the authors' methods: The number of nucleated cells in each sample was estimated by amplification of reference gene primers within the assay. To quantify the absolute abundance of each unique TCRbeta CDR3 rearrangement, sequence reads were collapsed and filtered. For each sample, productive Simpson clonality was calculated as the square root of Simpson's diversity index over productive rearrangements. Not all clones reach the TCRdb copy of this immuneACCESS table, which keeps in-frame sequences only. Checked studies attribute under half of the gap to unresolved V genes and leave the rest unexplained. For V, J and clone size, that table is used; D and trimming come from the DNA. Recorded for this sample are under 200,000 clones; 87% of them occurred a single time. Approximately 10% of the sample belongs to the ten largest clones.

The clonotype originates from a woman in her seventies with COVID-19, enrolled during active disease. Sequencing was done on a sample of peripheral blood. The rearrangement joined TRBV2 to TRBJ1-4, with 9 middle bases fitting TRBD1. This receptor has the CDR3 CASSELGQGVEKLFF. Read as DNA, the sequence is TGTGCCAGCAGTGAATTGGGACAGGGTGTTGAAAAACTGTTTTTT.